This T cell receptor (beta chain) was observed in a study of identifying expanded T cells in peripheral blood. This clone was seen once. Its antigen remains unknown. Trimming took 11 bases from V and 0 from J, leaving 14 bases between them. The CDR3 covers 13 residues. Germline CDR1 SEHNR, CDR2 FQNEAQ (reference sequence). Sequenced by immunoSEQ multiplex PCR; TCRdb stores in-frame clones only, minus some. The data contain 83,000 or so clones, about 88% of them singletons. The study, taken as a whole, reports: About 1.2 clones differed between technical replicates, versus about 16 and 19 over time.

Sequencing was carried out using blood. The clonotype comes from a person aged 18 to 75 in good health. The chain carries TRBV7-9 and TRBJ2-7; perhaps TRBD1 as D (6 bases). CDR3 DNA sequence: TGTGCCGGAGAACAGGGAAGCTCCTACGAGCAGTACTTC. It is translated as CAGEQGSSYEQYF.